The 24 T cell receptor beta chains given below trace back to one sample, sequenced in a study of blood T cell repertoires in COVID-19. Clones were sequenced by immunoSEQ multiplex PCR, and TCRdb holds only the in-frame ones, with some missing. The sample has hundreds of thousands of clones, approximately 86% seen once. Sequencing used PBMCs or T cells enriched from blood (not recorded which). The receptor set was obtained from a woman in her thirties or forties with acute COVID-19.

In this sample, this clone turned up a few times. The chain employs TRBV7-9 and TRBJ2-5; 14 positions match TRBD2. From germline, CDR1 is SEHNR and CDR2 FQNEAQ (reference sequence). Germline trimming cut 3 bases from V and 4 bases from J; bases unmatched to any gene: 7. CDR3 size: 17 residues. DNA of the CDR3: TGTGCCAGCAGCTTGACTAGCGGGGGGGCCATGAGAGAGACCCAGTACTTC. It translates to CASSLTSGGAMRETQYF.

This chain links TRBV2 with TRBJ1-1; TRBD1 agrees at 7 bases. CDR1 is SNHLY, CDR2 FYNNEI, per germline. The CDR3 has 16 amino acids. Germline trimming cut 5 bases from V and 0 bases from J; bases unmatched to any gene: 9. CDR3 protein: CASSPRDSRLNTEAFF. The DNA of the CDR3 is TGTGCCAGCAGTCCGCGGGACAGCCGCTTGAACACTGAAGCTTTCTTT.

This chain uses TRBV5-1 with TRBJ1-3; perhaps TRBD1 as D (6 bases). Trimming left V 0 bases short and J 2 bases short, with 15 bases between. The length of the CDR3 is 17 residues. In germline, CDR1 is SGHRS, CDR2 YFSETQ. CDR3 nucleotide sequence: TGCGCCAGCAGCTTGGAGGGGGACCCAGGAGCTGGAAACACCATATATTTT. It codes for CASSLEGDPGAGNTIYF.

This clone was detected only a few times. J is TRBJ1-2 and V is TRBV19; possible D gene TRBD1, 5 bases. The CDR3 loop spans 14 amino acids. The V gene's germline CDR1 is LNHDA and CDR2 SQIVND (reference sequence). The CDR3 nucleotides are TGTGGATCGACTCCCCGAGGGGAGGGCTATGGCTACACCTTC. Encoded protein: CGSTPRGEGYGYTF.

This clone was picked up a small number of times. The chain uses TRBV7-9 and TRBJ1-2; D unclear. The V end lost 5 bases, the J end lost 4 bases, and 11 bases lay between the germline ends. The CDR3 has 13 amino acids. The germline V gene has CDR1 SEHNR and CDR2 FQNEAQ (reference sequence). In nucleotides, the CDR3 is TGTGCCAGCAGCGGGCCGGCGGGCTATGGCTACACCTTC. It codes for CASSGPAGYGYTF.

This clone was counted once. The rearrangement links TRBV18 to TRBJ1-2; TRBD1 agrees at 9 bases. The CDR3 runs 13 residues. Trimming took 5 bases from V and 4 from J; bases not matched to a gene: 2. CDR1 and CDR2 (germline): KGHSH, LQKENI. This CDR3 is CASSSGQGYGYTF. In DNA, the CDR3 is TGTGCCAGCTCATCGGGACAGGGCTATGGCTACACCTTC.

The chain recombines TRBV2 with TRBJ1-2, with D unclear. The V gene's germline CDR1 is SNHLY and CDR2 FYNNEI. The ends were cut back, 3 bases at V and 9 bases at J, with 17 bases in the middle. This CDR3 has 14 amino acids. CDR3 nucleotides: TGTGCCAGCAGTGATGAACACAGCAATGAGAGCTACACCTTC. This sequence encodes CASSDEHSNESYTF. Using reference TRBV2 and TRBJ1-2 for the parts outside the CDR3, the full variable domain is EPEVTQTPSHQVTQMGQEVILRCVPISNHLYFYWYRQILGQKVEFLVSFYNNEISEKSEIFDDQFSVERPDGSNFTLKIRSTKLEDSAMYFCASSDEHSNESYTFGSGTRLTVV.

The genes are TRBV10-3 and TRBJ1-5; D is perhaps TRBD1 (5 bases). CDR3 length: 14 amino acids. Per germline, CDR1 ENHRY and CDR2 SYGVKD. Trimming took off 2 bases at V and 3 bases at J, with 8 bases between the two ends. The CDR3 region is CAISEGADNQPQHF. The CDR3 DNA follows: TGTGCCATCAGTGAGGGGGCCGACAATCAGCCCCAGCATTTT.

The chain has TRBV6-2 or TRBV6-3 and TRBJ2-7, with D perhaps TRBD2 (6 bases). Trimming took 6 bases from V and 4 from J, leaving 13 bases between them. Germline values: CDR1 MNHEY, CDR2 SVGEGT. The CDR3 covers 13 residues. As DNA, the CDR3 is TGTGCCAGCAGCCCCCTGGCGGGATACGAGCAGTACTTC. It yields the protein CASSPLAGYEQYF.

A single count supports this clone. The chain joins TRBV6-6 to TRBJ1-1; the match to TRBD1 covers 7 bases. The length of the CDR3 is 14 residues. The germline V gene encodes CDR1 MNHNY and CDR2 SVGAGI (reference sequence). V shed 8 bases, J shed 7 bases, and the junction held 13 bases outside the gene matches. Here the CDR3 reads CASLQYPRDSEAFF. The CDR3 DNA is TGTGCCAGCCTCCAATACCCTCGGGACAGTGAAGCTTTCTTT.

This clone showed up just once. V gene TRBV7-2 combines with J gene TRBJ2-5, with TRBD2 matching over 10 bases. The V gene end was trimmed by 8 bases and the J gene end by 8 bases; junction bases not matched to a gene: 11. The CDR3 covers 14 residues. Germline CDR1 and CDR2: SGHTA and FQGNSA. CDR3: CASFSSGGPRTQYF. The CDR3, as DNA: TGTGCCAGCTTTAGTAGCGGGGGGCCCCGCACCCAGTACTTC.

This rearrangement joins TRBV5-1 to TRBJ2-3; D might be TRBD2 (6 bases). Germline loops: CDR1 SGHRS, CDR2 YFSETQ. This CDR3 contains 13 residues. Deletions cut 4 bases from V and 6 bases from J, with 12 bases between. CDR3 sequence (DNA): TGCGCCAGCAGCGGGGGGACTGCTGATACGCAGTATTTT. Translating it yields CASSGGTADTQYF.

The rearrangement links TRBV15 to TRBJ2-1; tentative D call: TRBD2 (7 bases). CDR1 is LNHNV, CDR2 YYDKDF, per germline (reference sequence). Trimming stripped 1 base from V and 8 bases from J, with 12 bases between. The CDR3 extends over 14 amino acids. The CDR3 DNA is TGTGCCACCAGCAGAGGAAGGGGGGGCTATGAGCAGTTCTTC. Residues: CATSRGRGGYEQFF.

The V call is TRBV30, the J call TRBJ2-2; 9 bases match TRBD1. This CDR3 has 14 amino acids. Germline V gene sequence: CDR1 GTSNPN, CDR2 SVGIG (reference sequence). V lost 4 bases, J lost 7 bases, and 7 bases stayed unmatched. DNA for the CDR3: TGTGCCTGGATACAACAGGGGGCGGGCGGGGAGCTGTTTTTT. This sequence encodes CAWIQQGAGGELFF.

This clone appeared once. The chain carries TRBV5-1 and TRBJ2-3, with 7 bases fitting TRBD2. The germline V gene has CDR1 SGHRS and CDR2 YFSETQ. The CDR3 runs to 14 residues. The V gene end was trimmed by 1 base and the J gene end by 8 bases; junction bases not matched to a gene: 7. The CDR3 nucleotides are TGCGCCAGCAGCTTGATCGACGGGGAGGGTACGCAGTATTTT. It is translated as CASSLIDGEGTQYF.

The rearrangement uses TRBV20-1 and TRBJ2-5; D not certain. The germline V gene has CDR1 DFQATT and CDR2 SNEGSKA (reference sequence). This CDR3 has 12 amino acids. The V end was cut by 3 bases, the J end by 3 bases, with 8 bases between. CDR3 residues: CSASGREETQYF. Written as DNA, the CDR3 is TGCAGTGCTAGTGGCCGGGAAGAGACCCAGTACTTC.

This rearrangement joins TRBV14 to TRBJ2-1; tentatively, D is TRBD1 (5 bases). CDR3 length: 15 amino acids. CDR1 SGHDN and CDR2 FVKESK come from the germline V gene. Trimming pared 2 bases from V and 9 bases from J, leaving 17 bases between. The CDR3 loop reads CASSQLGQGNGEQFF. The CDR3 DNA is TGTGCCAGCAGCCAATTAGGCCAGGGTAACGGTGAGCAGTTCTTC.

V and J are TRBV30 and TRBJ1-6, with D uncertain. This CDR3 contains 15 residues. The V end was cut by 3 bases, the J end by 5 bases, with 14 bases between. CDR1 is GTSNPN, CDR2 SVGIG, per germline (reference sequence). CDR3: CAWRLYSGNNSPLHF. The CDR3 nucleotides read TGTGCCTGGAGATTGTATTCGGGGAATAATTCACCCCTCCACTTT.

This chain links TRBV7-9 with TRBJ1-3, with 7 bases lining up with TRBD1. V shed 0 bases, J shed 0 bases, and the junction held 5 bases outside the gene matches. CDR1 is SEHNR and CDR2 is FQNEAQ in the germline V gene (reference sequence). CDR3 size: 17 residues. CDR3 residues: CASSLAGTASSGNTIYF. Here the CDR3 DNA reads TGTGCCAGCAGCTTAGCGGGGACAGCCAGCTCTGGAAACACCATATATTTT.

The chain joins TRBV18 to TRBJ1-4; 11 nucleotides line up with TRBD1. The trim removed 3 bases at V and 7 bases at J, leaving 1 base unmatched. This CDR3 is 14 amino acids long. Germline V gene sequence: CDR1 KGHSH, CDR2 LQKENI. CDR3 nucleotides: TGTGCCAGCTCACCCGGGACAGGGGGTGAAAAACTGTTTTTT. Encoded protein: CASSPGTGGEKLFF.

V is TRBV19 and J is TRBJ1-1, with 9 bases lining up with TRBD1. The CDR3 spans 18 residues. J gave up 0 bases and V 2 bases, and 10 bases lay outside the gene matches. Germline V CDR1 and CDR2: LNHDA, SQIVND (reference sequence). For the CDR3, the DNA is TGTGCCAGTAGTATAAAGGTCGACAGGGGGATGATGAACACTGAAGCTTTCTTT. It specifies CASSIKVDRGMMNTEAFF.

This clone occurred once. The chain couples TRBV29-1 to TRBJ1-2, with a possible D match to TRBD1 (6 bases). With 7 bases removed from V and 7 bases from J, the gap between germline ends came to 22 bases. The CDR3 spans 14 residues. The germline CDR1 and CDR2 sequences are SQVTM and ANQGSEA. CDR3 loop: CSATLGTWQGGYTF. CDR3 nucleotides: TGCAGCGCCACGCTTGGGACATGGCAAGGTGGCTACACCTTC.

The chain joins TRBV7-8 to TRBJ2-1, with D possibly matching TRBD1 (6 bases). Between the trimmed V and J ends, which lost 5 bases and 6 bases, there was a span of 20 bases. The CDR3 runs 16 residues. CDR1 is SGHVS, CDR2 FQNEAQ, per germline. The CDR3 spells CASSLTRQEQGNEQFF. CDR3 DNA sequence: TGTGCCAGCAGCCTTACCCGACAGGAACAAGGCAATGAGCAGTTCTTC.

The J gene is TRBJ1-1, the V gene TRBV19; no clear D. The V and J ends lost 4 bases and 1 base respectively, with 7 bases between them. The CDR3 consists of 13 residues. Germline CDR1 reads LNHDA; CDR2 reads SQIVND (reference sequence). CDR3 sequence reads: CASSTYRNTEAFF. CDR3 DNA sequence: TGTGCCAGTAGTACGTACAGGAACACTGAAGCTTTCTTT.